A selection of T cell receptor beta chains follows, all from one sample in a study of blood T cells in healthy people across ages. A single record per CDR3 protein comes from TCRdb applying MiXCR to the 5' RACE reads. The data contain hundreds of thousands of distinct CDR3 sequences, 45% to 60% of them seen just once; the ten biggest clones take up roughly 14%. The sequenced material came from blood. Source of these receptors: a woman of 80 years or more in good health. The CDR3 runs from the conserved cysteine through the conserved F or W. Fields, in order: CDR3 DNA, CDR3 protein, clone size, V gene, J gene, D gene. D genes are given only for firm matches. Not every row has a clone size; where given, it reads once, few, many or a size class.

cdr3_nt: TGTGCCAGCAGCCAAGGCCGCGGAGCCCAAGAGACCCAGTACTTC
cdr3_aa: CASSQGRGAQETQYF
clone_size: NA
v_call: TRBV4-2
j_call: TRBJ2-5
d_call: NA

cdr3_nt: TGCAGTGCTAGTACGGGGAATCGCAATCAGCCCCAGCATTTT
cdr3_aa: CSASTGNRNQPQHF
clone_size: NA
v_call: TRBV20-1
j_call: TRBJ1-5
d_call: NA

cdr3_nt: TGTGCCAGCAGCCAGGACCAGTACGAGCAGTACTTC
cdr3_aa: CASSQDQYEQYF
clone_size: few
v_call: TRBV7-2
j_call: TRBJ2-7
d_call: NA

cdr3_nt: TGTGCCTGGAGTGTCCCGTCTCTGTCTCAGGGAGCCCAGCATTTT
cdr3_aa: CAWSVPSLSQGAQHF
clone_size: NA
v_call: TRBV30
j_call: TRBJ1-5
d_call: NA

cdr3_nt: TGTGCCAGCAGTTACACGGCAGGAGGCTACGAGCAGTACTTC
cdr3_aa: CASSYTAGGYEQYF
clone_size: NA
v_call: TRBV6-2/TRBV6-3
j_call: TRBJ2-7
d_call: NA

cdr3_nt: TGTGCCAGCAGCTTAGCTAGCGGACTATACAATGAGCAGTTCTTC
cdr3_aa: CASSLASGLYNEQFF
clone_size: many
v_call: TRBV7-2
j_call: TRBJ2-1
d_call: NA

cdr3_nt: TGTGCCAGCAGCCAAGACCCCGGACAGGGCGGACAAGAGACCCAGTACTTC
cdr3_aa: CASSQDPGQGGQETQYF
clone_size: NA
v_call: TRBV4-2
j_call: TRBJ2-5
d_call: TRBD1

cdr3_nt: TGTGCCAGCGGCCAAGATATTGGGTGGGGGTGGGGGTACCAAGAGACCCAGTACTTC
cdr3_aa: CASGQDIGWGWGYQETQYF
clone_size: once
v_call: TRBV4-2
j_call: TRBJ2-5
d_call: NA

cdr3_nt: TGCGCCGGCAGCCAAGATCGGGCACAGGGCCATGGCTACACCTTC
cdr3_aa: CAGSQDRAQGHGYTF
clone_size: NA
v_call: TRBV4-3
j_call: TRBJ1-2
d_call: NA

cdr3_nt: TGTGCCAGCAGCGCACCTTGGGAGCAAGCGGCAGATACGCAGTATTTT
cdr3_aa: CASSAPWEQAADTQYF
clone_size: once
v_call: TRBV11-2
j_call: TRBJ2-3
d_call: NA

cdr3_nt: TGCAGTGCTAAGACAGGTGAAGCTTTCTTT
cdr3_aa: CSAKTGEAFF
clone_size: NA
v_call: TRBV20-1
j_call: TRBJ1-1
d_call: NA

cdr3_nt: TGCAGTGCTAGAGCCCCGGACAGTACCTCTGGGGCCAACGTCCTGACTTTC
cdr3_aa: CSARAPDSTSGANVLTF
clone_size: NA
v_call: TRBV20-1
j_call: TRBJ2-6
d_call: NA

cdr3_nt: TGTGCCAGCACAGGGGCGTCCCGCCCCTCTGGGGCCAACGTCCTGACTTTC
cdr3_aa: CASTGASRPSGANVLTF
clone_size: NA
v_call: TRBV2
j_call: TRBJ2-6
d_call: NA

cdr3_nt: TGCGCCAGCAGCTCCCAGCGGGAGTACGAGACCCAGTACTTC
cdr3_aa: CASSSQREYETQYF
clone_size: once
v_call: TRBV5-1
j_call: TRBJ2-5
d_call: TRBD2

cdr3_nt: TGCGCCAGCAGCTCTATGCCGGGCCCCGAAAAACTGTTTTTT
cdr3_aa: CASSSMPGPEKLFF
clone_size: many
v_call: TRBV5-1
j_call: TRBJ1-4
d_call: NA

cdr3_nt: TGCGCCAGCAGCCAAGAGGGAAGGCTAGGGGAGACCCAGTACTTC
cdr3_aa: CASSQEGRLGETQYF
clone_size: few
v_call: TRBV4-3
j_call: TRBJ2-5
d_call: NA

cdr3_nt: TGTGCCAGCTCACCACCTCAGGGGATGAACACTGAAGCTTTCTTT
cdr3_aa: CASSPPQGMNTEAFF
clone_size: few
v_call: TRBV18
j_call: TRBJ1-1
d_call: NA

cdr3_nt: TGTGCCAGCAGCTTAGATAGCCCATCCTACAATGAGCAGTTCTTC
cdr3_aa: CASSLDSPSYNEQFF
clone_size: many
v_call: TRBV7-2
j_call: TRBJ2-1
d_call: NA

cdr3_nt: TGTGCCAGCAACCTAGCGGGAGATGCGGATGAGCAGTTCTTC
cdr3_aa: CASNLAGDADEQFF
clone_size: NA
v_call: TRBV6-5
j_call: TRBJ2-1
d_call: TRBD2

cdr3_nt: TGTGCCAGCAGACCTCCGGGGCAAGGCACAGATACGCAGTATTTT
cdr3_aa: CASRPPGQGTDTQYF
clone_size: NA
v_call: TRBV7-2
j_call: TRBJ2-3
d_call: NA

cdr3_nt: TGTGCCAGCAGCTGGAGAGGGGGCAGAAATGAGCAGTTCTTC
cdr3_aa: CASSWRGGRNEQFF
clone_size: NA
v_call: TRBV7-2
j_call: TRBJ2-1
d_call: TRBD1

cdr3_nt: TGTGCCAGCAGTTTCTCCCCCACAGGGGGCTACGAGCAGTACTTC
cdr3_aa: CASSFSPTGGYEQYF
clone_size: once
v_call: TRBV27
j_call: TRBJ2-7
d_call: TRBD1

cdr3_nt: TGTGCCAGCTCACCACCGGCCAGGGGTGATGAGCAGTTCTTC
cdr3_aa: CASSPPARGDEQFF
clone_size: NA
v_call: TRBV18
j_call: TRBJ2-1
d_call: NA

cdr3_nt: TGCAGCGTTGAAGATCAAATGGGGTACAATGAGCAGTTCTTC
cdr3_aa: CSVEDQMGYNEQFF
clone_size: NA
v_call: TRBV29-1
j_call: TRBJ2-1
d_call: NA

cdr3_nt: TGCAGCGTTGGACAGGGGAGATACAATGAGCAGTTCTTC
cdr3_aa: CSVGQGRYNEQFF
clone_size: many
v_call: TRBV29-1
j_call: TRBJ2-1
d_call: TRBD1

cdr3_nt: TGCAGTGTACGAAGGGGCCAGAACACCGGGGAGCTGTTTTTT
cdr3_aa: CSVRRGQNTGELFF
clone_size: NA
v_call: TRBV20-1
j_call: TRBJ2-2
d_call: NA

cdr3_nt: TGCAGTGCTCCCCTCCTTGGGTCCAGATCAAAGACTAACTATGGCTACACCTTC
cdr3_aa: CSAPLLGSRSKTNYGYTF
clone_size: once
v_call: TRBV20-1
j_call: TRBJ1-2
d_call: NA

cdr3_nt: TGTGCCAGCAGTGCGTTAGACAGGGGGAACTACAATGAGCAGTTCTTC
cdr3_aa: CASSALDRGNYNEQFF
clone_size: NA
v_call: TRBV6-1
j_call: TRBJ2-1
d_call: TRBD1

cdr3_nt: TGTGCCAGCGACCGGGGTTGGGGGGCTAGGGATACGCGGTATTTT
cdr3_aa: CASDRGWGARDTRYF
clone_size: NA
v_call: TRBV5-6
j_call: TRBJ2-3
d_call: NA

cdr3_nt: TGTGCCAGCAGCTTAAGTAGATTTCCCTACAATGAGCAGTTCTTC
cdr3_aa: CASSLSRFPYNEQFF
clone_size: NA
v_call: TRBV7-3
j_call: TRBJ2-1
d_call: NA

cdr3_nt: TGTGCCAGCAGCCAGTCCCCGGGGGGGACCGAGCAGTACTTC
cdr3_aa: CASSQSPGGTEQYF
clone_size: many
v_call: TRBV3-1
j_call: TRBJ2-7
d_call: TRBD2

cdr3_nt: TGCGCCAGCAGCTTGGTAGTCAGATCCACAGATACGCAGTATTTT
cdr3_aa: CASSLVVRSTDTQYF
clone_size: NA
v_call: TRBV5-1
j_call: TRBJ2-3
d_call: NA

cdr3_nt: TGTGCCAGCAGAGGGTCCGGACGCGGTGAGCAGTTCTTC
cdr3_aa: CASRGSGRGEQFF
clone_size: NA
v_call: TRBV12-3/TRBV12-4
j_call: TRBJ2-1
d_call: NA

cdr3_nt: TGTGCCAGCACCTCAAGCGGGGGGGCCTCCGATGGTGAGCAGTTCTTC
cdr3_aa: CASTSSGGASDGEQFF
clone_size: NA
v_call: TRBV3-1
j_call: TRBJ2-1
d_call: TRBD2

cdr3_nt: TGCAGTGCTACCAAGGGGGAAAAACTGTTTTTT
cdr3_aa: CSATKGEKLFF
clone_size: few
v_call: TRBV20-1
j_call: TRBJ1-4
d_call: NA

cdr3_nt: TGTGCCAGCAGCTTACCCCTTGAGCAGTACTTC
cdr3_aa: CASSLPLEQYF
clone_size: NA
v_call: TRBV11-3
j_call: TRBJ2-4
d_call: NA

cdr3_nt: TGCAGTCCGGCCGGGGGCTTTCGAGGGACCCAGTACTTC
cdr3_aa: CSPAGGFRGTQYF
clone_size: NA
v_call: TRBV20-1
j_call: TRBJ2-5
d_call: NA

cdr3_nt: TGCAGTGCCGAGTGGGAAGGAAAGGGAAATCAGCCCCAGCATTTT
cdr3_aa: CSAEWEGKGNQPQHF
clone_size: few
v_call: TRBV20-1
j_call: TRBJ1-5
d_call: NA

cdr3_nt: TGTGCCAGCAGCTTAGAGTCGAACACAGATACGCAGTATTTT
cdr3_aa: CASSLESNTDTQYF
clone_size: NA
v_call: TRBV11-2
j_call: TRBJ2-3
d_call: NA

cdr3_nt: TGTGCCAGCAGTTACTCGATACGGGGCATCCCCTGCAATGAGCAGTTCTTC
cdr3_aa: CASSYSIRGIPCNEQFF
clone_size: NA
v_call: TRBV6-5
j_call: TRBJ2-1
d_call: NA

cdr3_nt: TGTGCCAGCAGCCACTCCTCCCCCGGCGAGCAGTACTTC
cdr3_aa: CASSHSSPGEQYF
clone_size: many
v_call: TRBV3-1
j_call: TRBJ2-7
d_call: NA

cdr3_nt: TGTGCCAGGGGGGCGGGAGGGTGCTACAATGAGCAGTTCTTC
cdr3_aa: CARGAGGCYNEQFF
clone_size: NA
v_call: TRBV6-6
j_call: TRBJ2-1
d_call: TRBD2

cdr3_nt: TGTGCCAGTGCCAGGGCGGGAGGCCCCTACAATGAGCAGTTCTTC
cdr3_aa: CASARAGGPYNEQFF
clone_size: NA
v_call: TRBV3-1
j_call: TRBJ2-1
d_call: TRBD2

cdr3_nt: TGCAGTGCTAGTAACCGGGACACTGAAGCTTTCTTT
cdr3_aa: CSASNRDTEAFF
clone_size: NA
v_call: TRBV20-1
j_call: TRBJ1-1
d_call: NA

cdr3_nt: TGTGCCTGGAGTGTAAGGCAGGGCAACCAGCCCCAGCATTTT
cdr3_aa: CAWSVRQGNQPQHF
clone_size: NA
v_call: TRBV30
j_call: TRBJ1-5
d_call: NA

cdr3_nt: TGTGCCAGCAGCTTACTTTTCACTAGCGGGTACAATGAGCAGTTCTTC
cdr3_aa: CASSLLFTSGYNEQFF
clone_size: NA
v_call: TRBV12-3/TRBV12-4
j_call: TRBJ2-1
d_call: TRBD2

cdr3_nt: TGTGCCAGCAGTTTAAGGTTGGGTGAAAAACTGTTTTTT
cdr3_aa: CASSLRLGEKLFF
clone_size: many
v_call: TRBV28
j_call: TRBJ1-4
d_call: NA

cdr3_nt: TGCGCCAGCAGCTTGGAGCGGGGGGCCGTGGATGAGCAGTTCTTC
cdr3_aa: CASSLERGAVDEQFF
clone_size: NA
v_call: TRBV5-1
j_call: TRBJ2-1
d_call: TRBD2

cdr3_nt: TGTGCCAGCAGCCCCGGAGGGGGGGCCGTATATGAGCAGTACTTC
cdr3_aa: CASSPGGGAVYEQYF
clone_size: NA
v_call: TRBV9
j_call: TRBJ2-7
d_call: NA

cdr3_nt: TGCGCCAGCAGCCATGAGGTGGGGGGATATTCGTACGAGCAGTACTTC
cdr3_aa: CASSHEVGGYSYEQYF
clone_size: many
v_call: TRBV4-1
j_call: TRBJ2-7
d_call: NA

cdr3_nt: TGCGCCAGCCGGCTAAGGGACAGGGAAAACATTCAGTACTTC
cdr3_aa: CASRLRDRENIQYF
clone_size: many
v_call: TRBV5-1
j_call: TRBJ2-4
d_call: TRBD1

cdr3_nt: TGCAGTGCTAGAGAAAACAGGGAGCAGTTCTTC
cdr3_aa: CSARENREQFF
clone_size: many
v_call: TRBV20-1
j_call: TRBJ2-1
d_call: NA

cdr3_nt: TGTGCCAGCAGTCCTCCCCCCGGGACAGGGTCCACTGAAGCTTTCTTT
cdr3_aa: CASSPPPGTGSTEAFF
clone_size: NA
v_call: TRBV28
j_call: TRBJ1-1
d_call: TRBD1

cdr3_nt: TGCAGTGCTCCCTCGACGGAGTATGGCCACACCTTC
cdr3_aa: CSAPSTEYGHTF
clone_size: NA
v_call: TRBV20-1
j_call: TRBJ1-2
d_call: NA

cdr3_nt: TGTGCCAGCAGCTTTACTAGGGGTTTGAACAATGAGCAGTTCTTC
cdr3_aa: CASSFTRGLNNEQFF
clone_size: few
v_call: TRBV12-3/TRBV12-4
j_call: TRBJ2-1
d_call: NA

cdr3_nt: TGTGCCATTCCGCCCCGACAGGGAGGGGTATATGGCTACACCTTC
cdr3_aa: CAIPPRQGGVYGYTF
clone_size: many
v_call: TRBV27
j_call: TRBJ1-2
d_call: TRBD1

cdr3_nt: TGTGCCAGCCGGTGGGGCAATCAGCCCCAGCATTTT
cdr3_aa: CASRWGNQPQHF
clone_size: NA
v_call: TRBV2
j_call: TRBJ1-5
d_call: NA

cdr3_nt: TGTGCCAGCAGCACCGGACAGGGGCCGAACACTGAAGCTTTCTTT
cdr3_aa: CASSTGQGPNTEAFF
clone_size: NA
v_call: TRBV7-8
j_call: TRBJ1-1
d_call: TRBD1

cdr3_nt: TGTGCCAGCAGCTTAGGTGTGCAGGAGGGTTCACCCCTCCACTTT
cdr3_aa: CASSLGVQEGSPLHF
clone_size: few
v_call: TRBV7-2
j_call: TRBJ1-6
d_call: NA